These 11 T cell receptor beta chains were sequenced from one sample in a study of beta chain features in type 1 diabetes. These receptors have no known antigen. As every portion of the isolated RNA was reverse transcribed, the sequencing read expressed TCRB transcripts. Libraries were prepared by immunoSEQ multiplex PCR; TCRdb keeps only in-frame clonotypes and omits some of them. The data contain nearly 700,000 clones, 13% of them seen just once; the ten biggest clones take up approximately 0.02%. General study findings and limits: Within each of all four CD4+ subsets, Type 1 diabetes patients had TCRB CDR3s that were moderately but significantly shorter.

Source material: naive CD4+ T cells from blood. The receptors come from a young man with type 1 diabetes.

CDR3 loop: CASSEYNEQFF. The CDR3 DNA follows: TGCGCCAGCAGCGAGTACAATGAGCAGTTCTTC. This sequence joins TRBV5-1 and TRBJ2-1; D unresolved. Germline V gene data show CDR1 as SGHRS and CDR2 as YFSETQ. The germline V and J ends were trimmed by 4 bases and 4 bases, with 3 bases remaining between them. CDR3 length: 11 amino acids.

A remark on this clone: Other nucleotide sequences from this sample produce the same CDR3. The genes are TRBV12-5 and TRBJ2-3; perhaps TRBD1 as D (5 bases). Trimming removed 1 base at V and 0 bases at J, with 5 bases between. Germline assignment: CDR1 LGHNT and CDR2 FRNRAP. The CDR3 sequence is 14 residues long. The CDR3 DNA follows: TGTGCTAGTGGTTTGGGACAGAGCACAGATACGCAGTATTTT. This translates into CASGLGQSTDTQYF.

The chain has TRBV29-1 and TRBJ1-1; no firm D call. CDR1 is SQVTM and CDR2 is ANQGSEA in the germline V gene. This CDR3 contains 12 residues. Trimming took 5 bases from V and 1 from J, leaving 8 bases between them. Here the CDR3 DNA reads TGCAGCGTTAACCAACGGAACACTGAAGCTTTCTTT. It translates to CSVNQRNTEAFF.

In its sample, this clone was seen a few times. The CDR3 protein is CASSYSKGDYGYTF. DNA for the CDR3: TGTGCCAGCAGTTACTCGAAGGGTGACTATGGCTACACCTTC. The V gene is TRBV6-5, the J gene TRBJ1-2; D gene unclear. Trimming shortened V by 0 bases and J by 3 bases, and 8 bases separated the two germline ends. Germline CDR1 is MNHEY and CDR2 is SVGAGI. The CDR3 contains 14 residues.

This chain uses TRBV30 with TRBJ2-7, with D possibly matching TRBD2 (7 bases). The CDR3 has 15 amino acids. Germline V lookup: CDR1 GTSNPN, CDR2 SVGIG (reference sequence). V shed 1 base and J shed 4 bases, with 17 bases lying between them. CDR3 in amino acids: CAWSGTGGPFYEQYF. The CDR3 DNA sequence: TGTGCCTGGAGTGGGACGGGGGGCCCTTTTTACGAGCAGTACTTC. The full variable domain, its missing parts supplied by reference TRBV30 and TRBJ2-7, is SQTIHQWPATLVQPVGSPLSLECTVEGTSNPNLYWYRQAAGRGLQLLFYSVGIGQISSEVPQNLSASRPQDRQFILSSKKLLLSDSGFYLCAWSGTGGPFYEQYFGPGTRLTVT.

V is TRBV6-5 and J is TRBJ2-7, with D uncertain. This CDR3 spans 11 amino acids. V was pared by 6 bases and J by 4 bases, with 7 bases between. Germline V gives CDR1 MNHEY, CDR2 SVGAGI. The CDR3 coding sequence is TGTGCCAGCAGGACGCTGTACGAGCAGTACTTC. As protein: CASRTLYEQYF.

This clone was seen more than once but under ten times. V is TRBV7-2 and J is TRBJ2-3; no reliable D call. The CDR3 is 13 amino acids. V was pared by 5 bases and J by 2 bases, with 8 bases between. Germline V gene lookup returns CDR1 SGHTA and CDR2 FQGNSA. The CDR3 sequence: CASSTYSTDTQYF. The CDR3 DNA reads TGTGCCAGCAGCACCTATTCCACAGATACGCAGTATTTT.

The chain carries TRBV12-5 and TRBJ2-6; D is ambiguous. V was shortened by 5 bases and J by 2 bases, with 13 bases between the two germline ends. The germline CDR1 and CDR2 sequences are LGHNT and FRNRAP. The CDR3 is 16 amino acids. This chain's CDR3 is CASGILQGPGANVLTF. The CDR3 DNA is TGTGCTAGTGGTATCTTGCAAGGGCCTGGGGCCAACGTCCTGACTTTC.

This clone was observed a few times. This chain's CDR3 is CASSAMNTGELFF. The CDR3 DNA reads TGTGCCAGCAGTGCCATGAACACCGGGGAGCTGTTTTTT. The chain links TRBV6-1 to TRBJ2-2; D unresolved. The length of the CDR3 is 13 residues. Germline V CDR1 and CDR2: MNHNS, SASEGT. The germline V and J ends were trimmed by 4 bases and 1 base, with 4 bases remaining between them.

A few counts support this clone. The rearrangement uses TRBV13 and TRBJ2-5, with D perhaps TRBD1 or TRBD2 (6 bases each). The CDR3 runs 14 residues. V lost 1 base and J 5 bases, leaving 11 bases between the germline ends. Germline CDR1 and CDR2: PRHDT and FYEKMQ (reference sequence). Written as DNA, the CDR3 is TGTGCCAGCAGCTTAGTCGGGGGCTCGGAGACCCAGTACTTC. This sequence encodes CASSLVGGSETQYF.

The rearrangement joins TRBV30 to TRBJ1-4; no definite D call. Germline V CDR1 and CDR2: GTSNPN, SVGIG (reference sequence). V was shortened by 5 bases and J by 8 bases, with 15 bases between the two germline ends. The CDR3 sequence is 13 residues long. The CDR3 DNA reads TGTGCCTGGGCCGGAGGAGGCTGGGAAAAACTGTTTTTT. Translated, it gives CAWAGGGWEKLFF. The full variable domain, its missing parts supplied by reference TRBV30 and TRBJ1-4, is SQTIHQWPATLVQPVGSPLSLECTVEGTSNPNLYWYRQAAGRGLQLLFYSVGIGQISSEVPQNLSASRPQDRQFILSSKKLLLSDSGFYLCAWAGGGWEKLFFGSGTQLSVL.